The rows below give T cell receptor delta chains drawn from one sample of a study of gamma-delta T cells after stem cell transplantation. TCRdb re-called clones from the RT-PCR reads via CATT. The sample holds 2,500 to 3,000 delta-chain clones, about 3% seen once. Sequencing input: gamma-delta T cells. The receptors here all came from a human donor. It is not recorded whose cells these are; they may come from a transplant donor. The CDR3 runs from the conserved cysteine through the conserved F or W. The D gene is left open where the match is weak. Only some rows state a clone size, as once, few, many or a class for expanded clones.

TGTGCCTGTGAGTTACTGGGGGGTTACACCGATAAACTCATCTTT	CACELLGGYTDKLIF	TRDV2	TRDJ1	TRDD3	large
TGTGCCTGTGACACTCTACTGGGGGAAGCTGGGGAACACAACGATAAACTCATCTTT	CACDTLLGEAGEHNDKLIF	TRDV2	TRDJ1	TRDD3	-
TGTGCCTGTGACAGTACTGGGGGATACTCCTGGGACACCCGACAGATGTTTTTC	CACDSTGGYSWDTRQMFF	TRDV2	TRDJ3	TRDD3	large
TGTGCCTGTGACACTCTACTGGGGGGAAATAAGTACACCGATAAACTCATCTTT	CACDTLLGGNKYTDKLIF	TRDV2	TRDJ1	TRDD3	-
TGTGCCTGTGACACGATGGGGGATACGAAACTCATCTTT	CACDTMGDTKLIF	TRDV2	TRDJ1	TRDD3	-
TGTGCCTGTGACACCGTTGCCCTACTGGGGGGGAAGTACACCGATAAACTCATCTTT	CACDTVALLGGKYTDKLIF	TRDV2	TRDJ1	TRDD3	medium-sized
TGTGCCTGTGACACCCTGGGGGACTGGGGGATTCCCTTTACCGATAAACTCATCTTT	CACDTLGDWGIPFTDKLIF	TRDV2	TRDJ1	TRDD3	-
TGTGCCTGTGACACCGTCGTGGGGGGCTCCTGGGACACCCGACAGATGTTTTTC	CACDTVVGGSWDTRQMFF	TRDV2	TRDJ3	-	large
TGTGCTCTTGGGGAGAGAAAGGTCGCTGGGGGACCAGCCGCATTCGATAAACTCATCTTT	CALGERKVAGGPAAFDKLIF	TRDV1	TRDJ1	TRDD3	few
TGTGCCTGTGACCCACTGATTAGGCGTTCTGGGGGCCTGTACACCGATAAACTCATCTTT	CACDPLIRRSGGLYTDKLIF	TRDV2	TRDJ1	TRDD3	medium-sized
TGTGCCTGTGACGCGCTACTGGGGGATACAAGGCTGGGGTACACCGATAAACTCATCTTT	CACDALLGDTRLGYTDKLIF	TRDV2	TRDJ1	TRDD3	-
TGTGCCTGTGACACGATTGGTCCGGGGGATACATCGTACACCGATAAACTCATCTTT	CACDTIGPGDTSYTDKLIF	TRDV2	TRDJ1	TRDD3	large
TGTGCCTGTGACCTAGTACTGGGGGACCGAAAACTCATCTTT	CACDLVLGDRKLIF	TRDV2	TRDJ1	TRDD3	few
TGTGCCTGTGACACCGTTTCCTGGGCTGGGGGATACGAGTACACCGATAAACTCATCTTT	CACDTVSWAGGYEYTDKLIF	TRDV2	TRDJ1	TRDD3	-
TGTGCCTGTGACACCTTGACTGGATCCCACAGCGATAAACTCATCTTT	CACDTLTGSHSDKLIF	TRDV2	TRDJ1	-	large
TGTGCCTGTGACACTGTAGGGGATCCGTACACCGATAAACTCATCTTT	CACDTVGDPYTDKLIF	TRDV2	TRDJ1	-	large
TGTGCCTGTGACACGCTGGGGGGGAAGTACACCGATAAACTCATCTTT	CACDTLGGKYTDKLIF	TRDV2	TRDJ1	TRDD3	few